The clone carrying this TCR beta chain has more than one count but fewer than ten. The antigen is not known. J lost 3 bases, V lost 5 bases, and 1 base had no gene match. From germline, CDR1 is SEHNR and CDR2 FQNEAQ (reference sequence). The CDR3 totals 13 residues. The sample is drawn from a study of beta chain features in type 1 diabetes. Study conclusions and caveats: Among patients with Type 1 diabetes, TCRB CDR3s were moderately but significantly shorter in every one of the four CD4+ subsets. Sequencing of cDNA might inflate the share of cells that strongly express TCR.

CD4+ naive, central memory, regulatory and stem cell-like memory subsets were isolated by sorting on CD45RO/CCR7/CD25/CD127/CD95/CD27. cDNA synthesis used the whole RNA isolate, giving expressed TCRB sequences. This table comes from immunoSEQ multiplex PCR, and its TCRdb copy is limited to in-frame clones, with some not included. This table has just under 150,000 clones, less than 15% appearing once. The V call is TRBV7-9, the J call TRBJ1-1; TRBD1 matches 9 bases. Sequencing was performed on central memory CD4+ T cells from blood. The TCR originated in a man aged 18-30 years with type 1 diabetes. This CDR3 is CASSRQGDTEAFF. The CDR3 DNA reads TGTGCCAGCAGCCGACAGGGGGACACTGAAGCTTTCTTT.